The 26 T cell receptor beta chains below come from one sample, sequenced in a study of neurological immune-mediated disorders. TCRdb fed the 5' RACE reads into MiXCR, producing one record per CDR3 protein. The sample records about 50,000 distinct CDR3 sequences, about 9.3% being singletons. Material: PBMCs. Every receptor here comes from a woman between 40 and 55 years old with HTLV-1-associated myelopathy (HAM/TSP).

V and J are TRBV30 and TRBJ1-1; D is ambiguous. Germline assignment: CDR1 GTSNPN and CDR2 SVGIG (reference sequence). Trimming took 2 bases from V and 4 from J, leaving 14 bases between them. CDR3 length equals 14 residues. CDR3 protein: CAWSIYWVSTEAFF. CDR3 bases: TGTGCCTGGAGTATTTACTGGGTTAGCACTGAAGCTTTCTTT.

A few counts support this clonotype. CDR3 region: CASRRVERLNTEAFF. As DNA, the CDR3 is TGTGCCAGCAGGAGGGTCGAGCGCCTGAACACTGAAGCTTTCTTT. The genes are TRBV6-5 and TRBJ1-1; no clear D. This CDR3 has 15 residues. Germline-derived CDR1 and CDR2 are MNHEY and SVGAGI. The germline V and J ends were trimmed by 6 bases and 0 bases, with 14 bases remaining between them.

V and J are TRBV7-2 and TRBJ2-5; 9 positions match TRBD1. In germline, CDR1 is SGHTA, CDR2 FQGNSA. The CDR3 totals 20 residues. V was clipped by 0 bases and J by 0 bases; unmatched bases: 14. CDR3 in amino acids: CASSLAPPNLRDRDQETQYF. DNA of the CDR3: TGTGCCAGCAGCTTAGCGCCTCCGAATCTCCGGGACAGGGACCAAGAGACCCAGTACTTC. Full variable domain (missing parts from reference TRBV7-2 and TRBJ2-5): GAGVSQSPSNKVTEKGKDVELRCDPISGHTALYWYRQSLGQGLEFLIYFQGNSAPDKSGLPSDRFSAERTGGSVSTLTIQRTQQEDSAVYLCASSLAPPNLRDRDQETQYFGPGTRLLVL.

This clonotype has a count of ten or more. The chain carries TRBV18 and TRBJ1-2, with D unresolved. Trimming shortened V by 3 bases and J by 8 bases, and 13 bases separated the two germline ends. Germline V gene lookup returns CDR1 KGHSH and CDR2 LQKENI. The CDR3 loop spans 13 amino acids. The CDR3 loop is CASSPAEKVGYTF. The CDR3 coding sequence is TGTGCCAGCTCACCGGCAGAAAAGGTCGGCTACACCTTC.

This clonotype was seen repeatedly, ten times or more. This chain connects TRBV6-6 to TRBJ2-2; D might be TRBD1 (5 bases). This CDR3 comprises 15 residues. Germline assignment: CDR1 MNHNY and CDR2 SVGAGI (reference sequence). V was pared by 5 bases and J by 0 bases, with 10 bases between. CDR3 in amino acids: CASSRGSSNTGELFF. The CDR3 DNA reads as TGTGCCAGCAGTAGGGGTAGCTCGAACACCGGGGAGCTGTTTTTT.

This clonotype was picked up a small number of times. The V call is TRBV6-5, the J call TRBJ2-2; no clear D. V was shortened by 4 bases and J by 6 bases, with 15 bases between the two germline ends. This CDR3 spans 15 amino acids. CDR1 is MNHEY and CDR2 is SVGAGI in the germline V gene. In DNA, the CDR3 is TGTGCCAGCAGTTCCGCCAGCCTCATGGCCGGGGAGCTGTTTTTT. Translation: CASSSASLMAGELFF.

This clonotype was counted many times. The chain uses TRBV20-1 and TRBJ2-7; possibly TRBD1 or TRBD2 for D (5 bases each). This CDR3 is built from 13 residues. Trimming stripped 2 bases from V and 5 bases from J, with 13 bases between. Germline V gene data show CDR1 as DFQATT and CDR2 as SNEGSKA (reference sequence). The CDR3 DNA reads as TGCAGTGCTAGATCGTGGGGACGCAACGAGCAGTACTTC. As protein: CSARSWGRNEQYF.

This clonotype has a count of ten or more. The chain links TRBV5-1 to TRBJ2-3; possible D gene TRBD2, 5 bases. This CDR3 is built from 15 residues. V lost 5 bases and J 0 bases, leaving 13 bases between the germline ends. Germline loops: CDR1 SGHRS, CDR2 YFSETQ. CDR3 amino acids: CASRPSGQSTDTQYF. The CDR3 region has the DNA TGCGCCAGCAGACCAAGCGGCCAGAGCACAGATACGCAGTATTTT.

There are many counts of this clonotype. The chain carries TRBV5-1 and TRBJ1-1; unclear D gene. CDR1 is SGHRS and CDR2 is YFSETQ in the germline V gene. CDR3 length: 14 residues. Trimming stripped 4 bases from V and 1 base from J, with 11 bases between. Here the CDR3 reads CASSERPGNTEAFF. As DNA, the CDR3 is TGCGCCAGCAGCGAGAGACCCGGGAACACTGAAGCTTTCTTT.

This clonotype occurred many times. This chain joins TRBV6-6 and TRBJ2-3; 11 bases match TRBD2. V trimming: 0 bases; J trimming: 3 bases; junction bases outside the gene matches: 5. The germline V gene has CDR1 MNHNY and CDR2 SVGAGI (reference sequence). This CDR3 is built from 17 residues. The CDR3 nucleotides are TGTGCCAGCAGTTACTCGAATAGCGGGGGGGCAACAGATACGCAGTATTTT. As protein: CASSYSNSGGATDTQYF.

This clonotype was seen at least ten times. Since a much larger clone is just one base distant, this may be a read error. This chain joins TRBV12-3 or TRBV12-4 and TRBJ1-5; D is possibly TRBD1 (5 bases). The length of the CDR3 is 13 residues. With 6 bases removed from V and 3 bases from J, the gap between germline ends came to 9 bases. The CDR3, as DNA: TGTGCCAGCAGCTCAGGACACAATCAGCCCCAGCATTTT. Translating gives CASSSGHNQPQHF.

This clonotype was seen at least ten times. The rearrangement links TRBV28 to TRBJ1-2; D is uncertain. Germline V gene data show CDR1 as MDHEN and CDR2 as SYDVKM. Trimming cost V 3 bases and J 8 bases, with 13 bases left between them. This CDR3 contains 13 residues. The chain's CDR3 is CASSFPSLQGYTF. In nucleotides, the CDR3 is TGTGCCAGCAGTTTTCCCAGCCTACAAGGCTACACCTTC.

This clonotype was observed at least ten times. CDR3 sequence (DNA): TGTGCCAGCAGTGAAGGGGGGGGGCCGATGAATGAGCAGTTCTTC. Protein sequence: CASSEGGGPMNEQFF. This sequence joins TRBV25-1 and TRBJ2-1, with a possible D match to TRBD2 (7 bases). The V and J ends lost 2 bases and 7 bases respectively, with 15 bases between them. In germline, CDR1 is MGHDK, CDR2 SYGVNS. This CDR3 has 15 residues.

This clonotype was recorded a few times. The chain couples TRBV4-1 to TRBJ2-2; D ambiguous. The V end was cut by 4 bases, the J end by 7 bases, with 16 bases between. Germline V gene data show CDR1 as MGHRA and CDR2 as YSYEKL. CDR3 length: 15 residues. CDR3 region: CASSRQSRVDGELFF. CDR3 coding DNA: TGCGCCAGCAGCCGACAATCAAGGGTTGACGGGGAGCTGTTTTTT.

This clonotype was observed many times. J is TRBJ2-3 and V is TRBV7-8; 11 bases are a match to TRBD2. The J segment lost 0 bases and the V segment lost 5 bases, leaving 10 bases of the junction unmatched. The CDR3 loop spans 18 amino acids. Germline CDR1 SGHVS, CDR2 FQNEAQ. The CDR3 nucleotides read TGTGCCAGCAGCCCCTTAGCGGGGGGGAATCCTAGCACAGATACGCAGTATTTT. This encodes CASSPLAGGNPSTDTQYF.

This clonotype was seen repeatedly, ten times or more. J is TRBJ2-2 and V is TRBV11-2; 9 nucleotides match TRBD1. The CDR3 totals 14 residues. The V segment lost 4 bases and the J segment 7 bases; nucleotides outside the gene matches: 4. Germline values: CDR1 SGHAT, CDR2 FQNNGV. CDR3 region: CASSSGTGHGELFF. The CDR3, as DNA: TGTGCCAGCAGCTCCGGGACAGGGCACGGGGAGCTGTTTTTT.

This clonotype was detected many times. CDR3 protein: CASSPANTQYF. Here the CDR3 DNA reads TGTGCCAGCAGCCCCGCCAATACGCAGTATTTT. The V and J genes are TRBV7-2 and TRBJ2-3; D is unclear. Germline-derived CDR1 and CDR2 are SGHTA and FQGNSA. The CDR3 is 11 amino acids. With 5 bases removed from V and 7 bases from J, the gap between germline ends came to 7 bases. Based on the CDR3 plus reference TRBV7-2 and TRBJ2-3, the full variable domain is GAGVSQSPSNKVTEKGKDVELRCDPISGHTALYWYRQSLGQGLEFLIYFQGNSAPDKSGLPSDRFSAERTGGSVSTLTIQRTQQEDSAVYLCASSPANTQYFGPGTRLTVL.

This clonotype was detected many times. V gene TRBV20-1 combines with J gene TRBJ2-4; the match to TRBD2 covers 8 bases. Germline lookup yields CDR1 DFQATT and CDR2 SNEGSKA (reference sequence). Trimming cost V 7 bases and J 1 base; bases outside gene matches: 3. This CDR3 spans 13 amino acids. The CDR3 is CSVERGAKNIQYF. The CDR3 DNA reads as TGCAGTGTGGAGCGGGGGGCCAAAAACATTCAGTACTTC.

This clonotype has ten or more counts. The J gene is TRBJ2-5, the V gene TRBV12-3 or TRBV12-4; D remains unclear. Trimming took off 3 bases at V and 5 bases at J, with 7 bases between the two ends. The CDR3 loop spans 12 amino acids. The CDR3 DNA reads TGTGCCAGCAGTTTCGGTGGGGAGACCCAGTACTTC. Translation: CASSFGGETQYF.

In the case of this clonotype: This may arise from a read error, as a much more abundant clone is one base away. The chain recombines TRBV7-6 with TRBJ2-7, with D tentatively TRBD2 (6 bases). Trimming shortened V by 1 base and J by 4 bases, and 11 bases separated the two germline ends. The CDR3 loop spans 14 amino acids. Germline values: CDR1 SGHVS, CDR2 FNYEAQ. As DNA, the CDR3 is TGTGCCAGCAGCTTAGGGAATAGCGGTTACGAGCAGTACTTC. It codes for CASSLGNSGYEQYF.

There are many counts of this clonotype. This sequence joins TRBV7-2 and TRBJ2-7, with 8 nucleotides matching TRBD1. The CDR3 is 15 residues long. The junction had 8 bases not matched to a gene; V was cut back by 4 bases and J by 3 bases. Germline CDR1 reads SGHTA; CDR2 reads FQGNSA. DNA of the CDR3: TGTGCCAGCAGCTCCCAAGGCAGGGGGCACTACGAGCAGTACTTC. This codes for CASSSQGRGHYEQYF. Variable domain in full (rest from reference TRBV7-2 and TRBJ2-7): GAGVSQSPSNKVTEKGKDVELRCDPISGHTALYWYRQSLGQGLEFLIYFQGNSAPDKSGLPSDRFSAERTGGSVSTLTIQRTQQEDSAVYLCASSSQGRGHYEQYFGPGTRLTVT.

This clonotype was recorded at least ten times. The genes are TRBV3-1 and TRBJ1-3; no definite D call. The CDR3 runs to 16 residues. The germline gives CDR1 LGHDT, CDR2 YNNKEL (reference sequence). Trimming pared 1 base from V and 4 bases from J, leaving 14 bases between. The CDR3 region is CASSQGAWTSGNTIYF. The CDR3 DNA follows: TGTGCCAGCAGCCAAGGGGCTTGGACGAGCGGAAACACCATATATTTT.

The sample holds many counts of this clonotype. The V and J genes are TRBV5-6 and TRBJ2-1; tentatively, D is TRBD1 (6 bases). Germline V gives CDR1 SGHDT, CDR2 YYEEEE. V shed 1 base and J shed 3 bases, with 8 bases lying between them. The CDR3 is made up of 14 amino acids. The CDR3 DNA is TGTGCCAGCAGCTTGCAACAGGGCTACAATGAGCAGTTCTTC. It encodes CASSLQQGYNEQFF.

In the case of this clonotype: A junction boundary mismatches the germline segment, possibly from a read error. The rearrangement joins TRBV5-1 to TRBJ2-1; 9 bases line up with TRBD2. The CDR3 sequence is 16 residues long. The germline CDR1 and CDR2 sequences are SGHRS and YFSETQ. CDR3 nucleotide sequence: TGCGCCAGCAGCTTGGATGGAGCGGGGGGTTACAGTGAGCAGTTCTTC. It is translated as CASSLDGAGGYSEQFF.

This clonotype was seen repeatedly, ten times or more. Here the CDR3 DNA reads TGTGCCAGTAGTACGGACAGGGAGAGTCCCCTCCACTTT. Translating it yields CASSTDRESPLHF. The chain uses TRBV19 and TRBJ1-6; 8 bases are a match to TRBD1. The CDR3 runs 13 residues. CDR1 is LNHDA, CDR2 SQIVND, per germline (reference sequence). The V segment lost 4 bases and the J segment 13 bases; nucleotides outside the gene matches: 6.

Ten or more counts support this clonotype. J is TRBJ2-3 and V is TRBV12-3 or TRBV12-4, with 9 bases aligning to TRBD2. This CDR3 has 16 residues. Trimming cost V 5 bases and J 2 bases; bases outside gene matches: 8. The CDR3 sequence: CASSQIAGAFTDTQYF. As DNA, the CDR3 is TGTGCCAGCAGTCAAATAGCGGGGGCGTTCACAGATACGCAGTATTTT.